This T cell receptor beta chain comes out of a study of OX40 agonist ivuxolimab in advanced cancers. Autoimmune disease history or systemic immunosuppression was exclusionary. TCRdb's copy holds only in-frame clones and misses some; the assay was immunoSEQ multiplex PCR. The sample has fewer than 85,000 clones, more than 85% seen once. This CDR3 is 14 amino acids long. The V gene lost 0 bases and the J gene lost 5 bases, with 7 bases spanning the gap. Germline CDR1 is SNHLY and CDR2 is FYNNEI. The chain employs TRBV2 and TRBJ1-4; D unresolved. The sequence was obtained from an adult with an advanced solid tumor such as melanoma, head and neck, liver or kidney cancer. The sequences come from CD4+ or CD8+ T cells sorted from blood, collected in a trial of the OX40 agonist ivuxolimab. The CDR3 spells CASSEALRNEKLFF. CDR3 bases: TGTGCCAGCAGTGAAGCTTTAAGAAATGAAAAACTGTTTTTT.